This TCR beta chain emerged from a study of blood T cells in healthy people across ages. Next came a second PCR, run for about 7 to 12 cycles, which used a sample-barcoded 5' primer along with a J-beta primer mix. TCRdb re-derived calls from the 5' RACE reads in MiXCR, one entry per CDR3 protein. The sample carries around 750,000 distinct CDR3 sequences, about 55% recorded once. Regarding this clonotype: One end of the junction does not line up with germline, which may come from a read error.

Germline CDR1 is MNHNS and CDR2 is SASEGT. CDR3 size: 15 residues. This clonotype was sampled from an elderly man in good health. The chain carries TRBV6-1 and TRBJ2-7, with D possibly TRBD2 on 5 matching bases. What was sequenced was blood. CDR3 sequence: CVSSENGAGSYEQYF. The CDR3 DNA is TGTGTCAGCAGTGAAAATGGTGCGGGCTCCTACGAGCAGTACTTC.